A single sample is the source of the 2 T cell receptor beta chains below, sequenced in a study of T-cell reconstitution after alpha-beta-depleted transplantation in children. TCRbeta library preparation incorporated unique molecular identifiers. TCRdb called the PCR reads again in MiXCR, with one record for every CDR3 protein. This repertoire shows approximately 300,000 distinct CDR3 sequences, 10% found once; its top ten account for around 7.6%. The sample here was PBMCs, taken before TCRalphabeta/CD19-depleted stem cell transplant. The source is a boy younger than two with acute myeloid leukemia, due to receive a stem cell transplant.

In this sample, this clonotype turned up many times. CDR3 region: CASSPWGRTGYEQYF. The CDR3 nucleotides read TGTGCCAGCAGCCCATGGGGGCGGACGGGCTACGAGCAGTACTTC. This chain links TRBV12-3 or TRBV12-4 with TRBJ2-7; D might be TRBD1 (6 bases). CDR3 length: 15 amino acids. The V end was cut by 6 bases, the J end by 3 bases, with 18 bases between.

This clonotype was observed at least ten times. The chain recombines TRBV7-9 with TRBJ2-7; 8 bases agree with TRBD1. This CDR3 contains 14 residues. Germline V gives CDR1 SEHNR, CDR2 FQNEAQ (reference sequence). The junction had 6 bases not matched to a gene; V was cut back by 5 bases and J by 3 bases. The CDR3 DNA follows: TGTGCCAGCAGCCCCCCGGGACAGGTCTACGAGCAGTACTTC. Residues: CASSPPGQVYEQYF.